Listed below are T cell receptor beta chains from one sample, sequenced in a study of graft-versus-host responses after intestinal transplantation. Repertoires were generated with immunoSEQ multiplex PCR, while TCRdb's copy carries only in-frame clones and drops some. Altogether 75,000 to 100,000 clones are present, around 86% being singletons, with the ten largest covering 1.4%. The material sequenced was PBMCs, taken 255 days after intestinal transplant. These receptors originate from a human patient who received an intestinal transplant, so some T cells may come from the graft donor. Both conserved end residues are part of each CDR3. Each record gives: clone size, CDR3 length, J gene, V gene, D gene, CDR3 protein, CDR3 DNA. A D gene is named only where the DNA matches it firmly. Where a row states a size, it is once, few, many or the class of an expanded clone; other rows omit it.

clone_size: -; cdr3_length: 16; j_call: TRBJ2-3; v_call: TRBV6-1; d_call: TRBD1; cdr3_aa: CASSEWGQGARDTQYF; cdr3_nt: TGTGCCAGCAGTGAATGGGGACAGGGGGCGCGGGATACGCAGTATTTT
clone_size: once; cdr3_length: 19; j_call: TRBJ2-5; v_call: TRBV5-6; d_call: TRBD2; cdr3_aa: CASTSLELAGVVHGETQYF; cdr3_nt: TGTGCCAGCACCTCTTTGGAACTAGCGGGGGTCGTCCACGGGGAGACCCAGTACTTC
clone_size: -; cdr3_length: 13; j_call: TRBJ2-7; v_call: TRBV27; d_call: -; cdr3_aa: CASSLSHSYEQYF; cdr3_nt: TGTGCCAGCAGTTTATCTCACTCCTACGAGCAGTACTTC
clone_size: -; cdr3_length: 13; j_call: TRBJ2-7; v_call: TRBV28; d_call: -; cdr3_aa: CASSPPDSYEQYF; cdr3_nt: TGTGCCAGCAGTCCCCCCGACAGCTACGAGCAGTACTTC
clone_size: -; cdr3_length: 16; j_call: TRBJ1-2; v_call: TRBV7-9; d_call: TRBD1; cdr3_aa: CASSLDDGTGLRGYTF; cdr3_nt: TGTGCCAGCAGCTTAGATGACGGGACAGGGTTACGTGGCTACACCTTC
clone_size: -; cdr3_length: 15; j_call: TRBJ2-1; v_call: TRBV4-2; d_call: -; cdr3_aa: CASSQDFGPINEQFF; cdr3_nt: TGTGCCAGCAGCCAAGATTTCGGCCCCATCAATGAGCAGTTCTTC
clone_size: -; cdr3_length: 17; j_call: TRBJ1-6; v_call: TRBV2; d_call: -; cdr3_aa: CASIGVSLQGPNSPLHF; cdr3_nt: TGTGCCAGCATAGGGGTCAGTTTACAGGGTCCTAATTCACCCCTCCACTTT
clone_size: -; cdr3_length: 15; j_call: TRBJ1-3; v_call: TRBV5-1; d_call: -; cdr3_aa: CASSLDIPTGNTIYF; cdr3_nt: TGCGCCAGCAGCTTGGACATCCCTACTGGAAACACCATATATTTT
clone_size: once; cdr3_length: 12; j_call: TRBJ1-3; v_call: TRBV28; d_call: -; cdr3_aa: CASSSLGPDESF; cdr3_nt: TGTGCCAGCAGTTCCCTTGGACCGGACGAGAGTTTT
clone_size: -; cdr3_length: 13; j_call: TRBJ2-5; v_call: TRBV5-4; d_call: -; cdr3_aa: CASSGGVRETQYF; cdr3_nt: TGTGCCAGCAGTGGCGGGGTGAGAGAGACCCAGTACTTC
clone_size: -; cdr3_length: 13; j_call: TRBJ1-1; v_call: TRBV25-1; d_call: -; cdr3_aa: CASSESWEGEAFF; cdr3_nt: TGTGCCAGCAGTGAGTCATGGGAGGGGGAAGCTTTCTTT
clone_size: -; cdr3_length: 15; j_call: TRBJ2-3; v_call: TRBV27; d_call: TRBD2; cdr3_aa: CASSSLAGVTDTQYF; cdr3_nt: TGTGCCAGCAGTTCACTAGCGGGGGTCACAGATACGCAGTATTTT
clone_size: -; cdr3_length: 15; j_call: TRBJ1-2; v_call: TRBV11-2; d_call: TRBD1; cdr3_aa: CASSPGQGGIHGYTF; cdr3_nt: TGTGCCAGCAGCCCAGGACAGGGAGGAATTCATGGCTACACCTTC
clone_size: -; cdr3_length: 13; j_call: TRBJ1-6; v_call: TRBV6-6; d_call: -; cdr3_aa: CASSHRGKSPLHF; cdr3_nt: TGTGCCAGCAGTCACCGGGGGAAATCACCCCTCCACTTT
clone_size: -; cdr3_length: 14; j_call: TRBJ1-4; v_call: TRBV6-6; d_call: -; cdr3_aa: CASTTRVPNEKLFF; cdr3_nt: TGTGCCAGCACCACCCGGGTGCCTAATGAAAAACTGTTTTTT
clone_size: -; cdr3_length: 15; j_call: TRBJ2-7; v_call: TRBV25-1; d_call: -; cdr3_aa: CASSYGLGQLYEQYF; cdr3_nt: TGTGCCAGCAGTTATGGACTTGGGCAGCTGTACGAGCAGTACTTC
clone_size: few; cdr3_length: 16; j_call: TRBJ2-2; v_call: TRBV6-6; d_call: -; cdr3_aa: CASSYSRGLLTGELFF; cdr3_nt: TGTGCCAGCAGTTACTCCAGAGGACTCCTCACCGGGGAGCTGTTTTTT
clone_size: few; cdr3_length: 11; j_call: TRBJ2-7; v_call: TRBV19; d_call: -; cdr3_aa: CASKGSYEQYF; cdr3_nt: TGTGCCAGTAAGGGCTCCTACGAGCAGTACTTC
clone_size: once; cdr3_length: 14; j_call: TRBJ1-2; v_call: TRBV19; d_call: TRBD1; cdr3_aa: CASSMKDRTYGYTF; cdr3_nt: TGTGCCAGTAGTATGAAGGACAGGACCTATGGCTACACCTTC
clone_size: -; cdr3_length: 15; j_call: TRBJ2-1; v_call: TRBV4-2; d_call: -; cdr3_aa: CASSQDTSRGNEQFF; cdr3_nt: TGTGCCAGCAGCCAAGATACAAGCAGGGGTAATGAGCAGTTCTTC
clone_size: -; cdr3_length: 15; j_call: TRBJ1-2; v_call: TRBV25-1; d_call: -; cdr3_aa: CASSDWRDEGYGYTF; cdr3_nt: TGTGCCAGCAGTGATTGGAGGGATGAGGGCTATGGCTACACCTTC
clone_size: -; cdr3_length: 18; j_call: TRBJ2-1; v_call: TRBV7-2; d_call: TRBD2; cdr3_aa: CASSLVSGLAGGFNEQFF; cdr3_nt: TGTGCCAGCAGCTTAGTGTCGGGACTAGCGGGGGGATTTAATGAGCAGTTCTTC
clone_size: -; cdr3_length: 14; j_call: TRBJ2-1; v_call: TRBV10-1; d_call: TRBD2; cdr3_aa: CASSKREYLDEQFF; cdr3_nt: TGCGCCAGCAGTAAGCGGGAGTACTTGGATGAGCAGTTCTTC
clone_size: -; cdr3_length: 12; j_call: TRBJ2-6; v_call: TRBV9; d_call: -; cdr3_aa: CASSAGANVLTF; cdr3_nt: TGTGCCAGCAGCGCTGGGGCCAACGTCCTGACTTTC
clone_size: -; cdr3_length: 15; j_call: TRBJ1-5; v_call: TRBV6-6; d_call: TRBD1; cdr3_aa: CASRPSGTGLEPQHF; cdr3_nt: TGTGCCAGCAGACCTTCCGGGACAGGCCTGGAGCCCCAGCATTTT
clone_size: -; cdr3_length: 15; j_call: TRBJ1-1; v_call: TRBV5-6; d_call: -; cdr3_aa: CASSYESAPNTEAFF; cdr3_nt: TGTGCCAGCAGCTACGAATCCGCCCCGAACACTGAAGCTTTCTTT
clone_size: -; cdr3_length: 16; j_call: TRBJ2-6; v_call: TRBV10-3; d_call: -; cdr3_aa: CAISESGGSGANVLTF; cdr3_nt: TGTGCCATCAGTGAGTCCGGCGGGTCTGGGGCCAACGTCCTGACTTTC
clone_size: -; cdr3_length: 13; j_call: TRBJ2-1; v_call: TRBV5-4; d_call: -; cdr3_aa: CASSPVGPNEQFF; cdr3_nt: TGTGCCAGCAGCCCCGTGGGGCCGAATGAGCAGTTCTTC
clone_size: once; cdr3_length: 16; j_call: TRBJ1-4; v_call: TRBV28; d_call: -; cdr3_aa: CASSLVGGGRNEKLFF; cdr3_nt: TGTGCCAGCAGTTTGGTTGGGGGGGGCCGTAATGAAAAACTGTTTTTT
clone_size: -; cdr3_length: 14; j_call: TRBJ2-5; v_call: TRBV5-1; d_call: -; cdr3_aa: CASSWGGGKETQYF; cdr3_nt: TGCGCCAGCAGCTGGGGCGGCGGGAAAGAGACCCAGTACTTC
clone_size: -; cdr3_length: 16; j_call: TRBJ2-1; v_call: TRBV27; d_call: TRBD2; cdr3_aa: CASSPTPSGRGDEQFF; cdr3_nt: TGTGCCAGCAGTCCCACTCCTAGCGGGAGGGGCGATGAGCAGTTCTTC
clone_size: -; cdr3_length: 13; j_call: TRBJ2-1; v_call: TRBV6-5; d_call: -; cdr3_aa: CASTRGRGNEQFF; cdr3_nt: TGTGCCAGCACCCGAGGCAGGGGCAATGAGCAGTTCTTC
clone_size: -; cdr3_length: 15; j_call: TRBJ1-2; v_call: TRBV18; d_call: -; cdr3_aa: CASSRNEGEYYGYTF; cdr3_nt: TGTGCCAGCTCAAGGAATGAGGGCGAATACTATGGCTACACCTTC
clone_size: -; cdr3_length: 14; j_call: TRBJ1-1; v_call: TRBV4-1; d_call: -; cdr3_aa: CASSQKVEGTEAFF; cdr3_nt: TGCGCCAGCAGCCAAAAGGTGGAGGGGACTGAAGCTTTCTTT
clone_size: few; cdr3_length: 13; j_call: TRBJ1-6; v_call: TRBV30; d_call: -; cdr3_aa: CAWTPRGNSPLHF; cdr3_nt: TGTGCCTGGACCCCAAGGGGAAACTCACCCCTCCACTTT
clone_size: once; cdr3_length: 15; j_call: TRBJ2-1; v_call: TRBV5-6; d_call: TRBD2; cdr3_aa: CASSLTSGIYNEQFF; cdr3_nt: TGTGCCAGCAGCCTCACTAGCGGCATCTACAATGAGCAGTTCTTC
clone_size: -; cdr3_length: 14; j_call: TRBJ2-7; v_call: TRBV18; d_call: TRBD1; cdr3_aa: CASSFRDRGEEQYF; cdr3_nt: TGTGCCAGCTCATTCCGGGACAGGGGAGAGGAGCAGTACTTC
clone_size: -; cdr3_length: 16; j_call: TRBJ2-3; v_call: TRBV10-3; d_call: -; cdr3_aa: CAISESEAVTTDTQYF; cdr3_nt: TGTGCCATCAGTGAGTCGGAGGCCGTCACCACAGATACGCAGTATTTT
clone_size: -; cdr3_length: 14; j_call: TRBJ2-1; v_call: TRBV7-9; d_call: -; cdr3_aa: CASSSTTGFSEQFF; cdr3_nt: TGTGCCAGCAGCTCGACTACAGGGTTTTCTGAGCAGTTCTTC
clone_size: -; cdr3_length: 16; j_call: TRBJ2-6; v_call: TRBV5-4; d_call: -; cdr3_aa: CASSLYGFSGANVLTF; cdr3_nt: TGTGCCAGCAGCTTGTACGGCTTCTCTGGGGCCAACGTCCTGACTTTC
clone_size: -; cdr3_length: 14; j_call: TRBJ1-6; v_call: TRBV5-4; d_call: -; cdr3_aa: CASSWDLADSPLHF; cdr3_nt: TGTGCCAGCAGCTGGGACCTAGCGGACTCACCCCTCCACTTT
clone_size: once; cdr3_length: 11; j_call: TRBJ1-1; v_call: TRBV10-2; d_call: -; cdr3_aa: CASSAFTEAFF; cdr3_nt: TGCGCCAGCAGTGCCTTCACTGAAGCTTTCTTT
clone_size: -; cdr3_length: 12; j_call: TRBJ1-3; v_call: TRBV7-2; d_call: -; cdr3_aa: CASSSEWGAIYF; cdr3_nt: TGTGCCAGCAGTTCCGAGTGGGGGGCCATATATTTT
clone_size: once; cdr3_length: 14; j_call: TRBJ1-2; v_call: TRBV5-6; d_call: -; cdr3_aa: CASSLRLLNYGYTF; cdr3_nt: TGTGCCAGCAGCTTAAGGTTACTTAACTATGGCTACACCTTC
clone_size: -; cdr3_length: 16; j_call: TRBJ2-2; v_call: TRBV4-1; d_call: -; cdr3_aa: CASSYPLELNTGELFF; cdr3_nt: TGCGCCAGCAGCTATCCTCTGGAACTAAACACCGGGGAGCTGTTTTTT